Given below is one T cell receptor (beta chain) in context. At one end, the junction sequence differs from germline, possibly due to a read error. This record comes from a study of tumor-infiltrating lymphocytes in primary liver carcinoma. Study in general: The tumors ranged from about 4.2 to 10 cm across and fell within stage T1-T3 N0M0. Sequenced samples came back with roughly 3.65 to 7.5 million productive TCRbeta reads, and the counts looked alike across tissue types.

The authors took blood RNA from unsorted whole blood and also extracted germline DNA. CDR1 is SGHAT, CDR2 FQNNGV, per germline. The CDR3 has 12 residues. A primer matching the constant region was used to make TCR beta cDNA from around 550 ng of total RNA. Three nested multiplex PCR rounds of slightly modified ARM-PCR generated TCR beta libraries. TRBV1-TRBV30 forward primers and a C-beta reverse primer were used in the first two PCR rounds, which each ran for about 10 cycles. Each CDR3 protein is one row after TCRdb ran MiXCR on the multiplex PCR reads. The sample yields 300,000 to 400,000 distinct CDR3 sequences, roughly two thirds seen once.

This chain uses TRBV11-2 with TRBJ2-5, with unresolved D. This TCR was sampled from a man aged 40-55 years with primary liver carcinoma and hepatitis B virus infection. Sequencing input: peripheral blood. DNA of the CDR3: TGCGTCAGCAGCCCCTTTCAAGAGACCCAGTACTTC. Protein: CVSSPFQETQYF.